A single sample is the source of the 14 T cell receptor beta chains below, sequenced in a study of tumor and adjacent non-tumor tissue in lung cancer. The template was RNA from unsorted bulk tissue. TCRbeta libraries were built with three rounds of nested PCR, modified from ARM-PCR. TCRdb re-called the multiplex PCR reads through MiXCR, storing one row per CDR3 protein. The sample contains about 79,000 distinct CDR3 sequences, 72% of which appear only once. Material for sequencing was lung tumor tissue. These TCRs come from a woman between 40 and 55 years old with non-small cell lung cancer.

This clonotype appeared many times. The chain is built from TRBV7-9 and TRBJ2-1, with TRBD2 matching 7 bases. Germline values: CDR1 SEHNR, CDR2 FQNEAQ (reference sequence). The junction had 8 bases not matched to a gene; V was cut back by 5 bases and J by 10 bases. The length of the CDR3 is 13 residues. The DNA for the CDR3 is TGTGCCAGCAGCCAAAGGATAGCGGGCGAGCAGTTCTTC. This encodes CASSQRIAGEQFF.

The chain is built from TRBV29-1 and TRBJ1-5, with a tentative D call TRBD1 (5 bases). This CDR3 region has 12 residues. The germline V gene encodes CDR1 SQVTM and CDR2 ANQGSEA. This CDR3 reads CSAARRGGPQHF. The CDR3 DNA reads as TGCAGTGCTGCCAGGCGCGGGGGGCCCCAGCATTTT.

The chain links TRBV11-3 to TRBJ2-3, with 12 bases fitting TRBD2. This CDR3 region has 17 residues. Germline V gene sequence: CDR1 SGHNT, CDR2 YENEEA. The CDR3 reads CVSSSSLLAGGGDTQYF. As DNA, the CDR3 is TGTGTCAGTAGCTCAAGCCTTCTAGCGGGGGGGGGAGATACGCAGTATTTT.

Comment on this clonotype: One end of the junction varies from germline; a read error may be responsible. The rearrangement links TRBV28 to TRBJ2-7; 8 bases map to TRBD1. Germline V gene sequence: CDR1 MDHEN, CDR2 SYDVKM. CDR3 size: 14 residues. CDR3 protein: CARSSLQGAYEQYF. The CDR3 region has the DNA TGTGCCAGAAGTTCCCTACAGGGGGCCTACGAGCAGTACTTC.

For this clonotype: An end of the junction differs from the germline gene, which may be a read error. This sequence joins TRBV12-3 or TRBV12-4 and TRBJ2-7, with D possibly matching TRBD1 (5 bases). The CDR3 is 15 residues long. The CDR3 is CASTRDRSHSYEQYF. CDR3 DNA: TGCGCCAGCACTCGTGACAGAAGCCATAGCTACGAGCAGTACTTC.

Note on this clonotype: At one end, the junction sequence differs from germline, possibly due to a read error. The V and J genes are TRBV11-2 and TRBJ2-4, with TRBD2 identical over 7 bases. The CDR3 runs 16 residues. Per the germline V gene, CDR1 is SGHAT and CDR2 is FQNNGV. The CDR3 is CASSTGRELAKNVQYF. The DNA of the CDR3 is TGCGCCAGCAGCACGGGGCGGGAGTTAGCCAAAAACGTTCAGTACTTC.

This clonotype was observed many times. V gene TRBV10-2 combines with J gene TRBJ2-3; 9 nucleotides agree with TRBD2. The V and J ends lost 3 bases and 4 bases, in that order; junction bases with no gene match: 11. The CDR3 spans 17 residues. The germline gives CDR1 WSHSY, CDR2 SAAADI. CDR3 in amino acids: CASSEGMLAGRADTQYF. The CDR3 DNA reads TGCGCCAGCAGTGAAGGAATGCTAGCGGGGAGGGCAGATACGCAGTATTTT.

With regard to this clonotype: The germline gene is not matched at one end of the junction; a read error may be the cause. The chain has TRBV10-1 and TRBJ2-1; D possibly corresponds to TRBD1 (6 bases). The CDR3 loop spans 13 amino acids. The germline V gene has CDR1 WNHNN and CDR2 SYGVQD (reference sequence). DNA for the CDR3: TGCGCCAGCAGAGATGAACAGGGCCATGATCAGTTCTTC. This gives the protein CASRDEQGHDQFF.

About this clonotype: At one of its ends the junction is not consistent with the germline gene, which may arise from a read error. The chain uses TRBV6-5 and TRBJ1-6; TRBD1 aligns across 12 bases. CDR1 and CDR2 (germline): MNHEY, SVGAGI. This CDR3 contains 18 residues. The CDR3 region is CASSYAIPGQGANSALHF. In nucleotides, the CDR3 is TGCGCCAGCAGCTACGCGATCCCGGGACAGGGGGCTAATTCAGCCCTCCACTTT.

In this sample, this clonotype turned up once. Just one base apart from a much larger clone, this may be a read error. V gene TRBV5-1 combines with J gene TRBJ2-5; 10 nucleotides align to TRBD2. J lost 9 bases, V lost 0 bases, and 11 bases had no gene match. CDR1 and CDR2 from the germline V gene are SGHRS and YFSETQ. This CDR3 has 16 residues. The CDR3 DNA reads as TGCGCCAGCAGCTTGGCCCTAGCGGGAGATCGTGAGGCCCAGTACTTC. This gives the protein CASSLALAGDREAQYF.

The CDR3 sequence: CASSILGLNQPQHF. The CDR3 DNA reads TGTGCCAGCAGTATCCTAGGCCTCAATCAACCTCAGCATTTT. The chain couples TRBV12-3 or TRBV12-4 to TRBJ1-5, with D uncertain. V was pared by 5 bases and J by 13 bases, with 21 bases between. This CDR3 contains 14 residues.

A note on this clonotype: The final CDR3 position lacks the conserved phenylalanine or tryptophan, pointing to a likely read error. The CDR3 spells CASNNSGFEAFL. The CDR3 DNA reads as TGTGCCAGTAACAATTCGGGGTTTGAAGCTTTCCTT. V is TRBV11-2 and J is TRBJ1-1, with D uncertain. Germline values: CDR1 SGHAT, CDR2 FQNNGV. The germline V and J ends were trimmed by 9 bases and 7 bases, with 15 bases remaining between them. This CDR3 has 12 residues.

Remarks on this clonotype: Since a much larger clone is just one base distant, this may be a read error. The J gene is TRBJ2-7, the V gene TRBV29-1; possibly TRBD2 for D (6 bases). Trimming removed 0 bases from V and 6 bases from J, with 12 bases in between. CDR3 length: 13 amino acids. The germline V gene encodes CDR1 SQVTM and CDR2 ANQGSEA. This chain's CDR3 is CSVEDPPSVEQYF. The CDR3 bases are TGCAGCGTTGAAGATCCTCCTAGCGTCGAGCAGTACTTC.

Comments on this clonotype: Given the absence of the conserved phenylalanine or tryptophan at the CDR3 end, a read error is likely. The DNA is left out, because the CDR3 cannot be placed on it with certainty; the CDR3 is given as TCRdb lists it. The J gene is TRBJ2-2, the V gene TRBV6-5; the table's D call of TRBD1 was not tested on the DNA. The CDR3 has 15 amino acids, counting both end residues. Germline CDR1 is MNHEY and CDR2 is SVGAGI. The CDR3 protein is CASTSKTTLTGEPFS.